This TCR beta chain was sequenced for a study of blood T cell repertoires in COVID-19. Background on the study: From T cells, B-cell-depleted T cells, or PBMCs came the material, which was cDNA or gDNA.

The CDR3 runs to 14 residues. The V end was cut by 3 bases, the J end by 4 bases, with 13 bases between. Germline values: CDR1 MDHEN, CDR2 SYDVKM. In the source study's methods: Nucleated cell number was recorded as an estimate derived from reference gene primer amplification. The repertoire was sequenced with immunoSEQ multiplex PCR; TCRdb's copy has only in-frame clones and lacks some. Clone size and the V and J calls come from that table; the DNA yielded D and trimming. The data show 210,000 or so clones, roughly four fifths seen once. The chain has TRBV28 and TRBJ2-7, with D perhaps matching TRBD2 (5 bases). Sample: peripheral blood. This TCR derives from a woman in her seventies with active or convalescent COVID-19. Written as DNA, the CDR3 is TGTGCCAGCAGTTTTCTCCGGGAAACTTACGAGCAGTACTTC. Translated: CASSFLRETYEQYF.